Following are 27 T cell receptor beta chains from one sample sequenced in a study of blood T cell repertoires in COVID-19. Measured with immunoSEQ multiplex PCR; TCRdb has only the in-frame clones, and not every one. Of 200,000 to 250,000 clones detected, 65% to 85% appear once; the ten largest clones hold roughly 2.4%. Sequenced material: peripheral blood. All receptors derive from an older woman with acute or convalescent COVID-19.

This chain uses TRBV5-1 with TRBJ2-7, with 8 bases identical to TRBD2. This CDR3 contains 15 residues. The trim removed 4 bases at V and 0 bases at J, leaving 6 bases unmatched. Germline CDR1 reads SGHRS; CDR2 reads YFSETQ. The CDR3 reads CASSPRGGSSYEQYF. In DNA form, the CDR3 reads TGCGCCAGCAGCCCCCGCGGGGGGAGCTCCTACGAGCAGTACTTC.

The genes are TRBV15 and TRBJ2-7; D uncertain. The CDR3 spans 12 residues. CDR1 LNHNV and CDR2 YYDKDF come from the germline V gene (reference sequence). With 3 bases removed from V and 3 bases from J, the gap between germline ends came to 6 bases. The CDR3 DNA sequence: TGTGCCACCAGCAGGCCAGGCTACGAGCAGTACTTC. It translates to CATSRPGYEQYF.

This clone occurred a few times. J is TRBJ1-2 and V is TRBV5-1, with 10 bases matching TRBD1. With 4 bases clipped from V and 4 bases from J, the junction kept 10 bases outside the gene matches. This CDR3 spans 16 amino acids. The V gene's germline CDR1 is SGHRS and CDR2 YFSETQ. As DNA, the CDR3 is TGCGCCAGCAGCCCTAATGGACAGGGGGGACTCTATGGCTACACCTTC. Its protein product is CASSPNGQGGLYGYTF.

The sample holds one count of this clone. The chain couples TRBV3-1 (or the pseudogene TRBV3-2) to TRBJ2-5; 11 positions agree with TRBD2. The CDR3 totals 17 residues. Germline V lookup: CDR1 LGHDT, CDR2 YNNKEL (reference sequence). J lost 10 bases, V lost 2 bases, and 15 bases had no gene match. CDR3 nucleotide sequence: TGTGCCAGCAGCCAAACCTCTAGCGGGGGGTCCTCCAGGGACCAGTACTTC. It yields the protein CASSQTSSGGSSRDQYF.

V gene TRBV7-2 combines with J gene TRBJ2-1; D remains ambiguous. Germline loops: CDR1 SGHTA, CDR2 FQGNSA. This CDR3 has 11 residues. With 4 bases removed from V and 7 bases from J, the gap between germline ends came to 5 bases. CDR3 loop: CASSSQNEQFF. The CDR3, as DNA: TGTGCCAGCAGCTCCCAGAATGAGCAGTTCTTC.

The sample holds a few counts of this clone. The chain uses TRBV3-1 (or the pseudogene TRBV3-2) and TRBJ2-1; a weak D match, TRBD2 (6 bases). CDR1 and CDR2 from the germline V gene are LGHDT and YNNKEL (reference sequence). The CDR3 is 16 amino acids. V lost 0 bases to trimming and J lost 0 bases, with 9 bases between them. The CDR3 spells CASSQEGLNSYNEQFF. The CDR3 DNA reads as TGTGCCAGCAGCCAAGAGGGACTCAACTCCTACAATGAGCAGTTCTTC.

This chain uses TRBV7-8 with TRBJ1-1, with D possibly being TRBD1 (5 bases). V was cut by 5 bases and J by 0 bases, with 13 bases left in between. Germline CDR1 reads SGHVS; CDR2 reads FQNEAQ. This CDR3 contains 15 residues. The chain's CDR3 is CASSGAAAMNTEAFF. The CDR3 DNA reads as TGTGCCAGCAGCGGGGCGGCAGCAATGAACACTGAAGCTTTCTTT.

V and J are TRBV6-5 and TRBJ2-4; weak D call: TRBD1 (5 bases). V lost 7 bases, J lost 8 bases, and 18 bases lay in between. Germline V lookup: CDR1 MNHEY, CDR2 SVGAGI. The CDR3 loop spans 14 amino acids. The CDR3 protein is CASNVDSWMDIQYF. The DNA of the CDR3 is TGTGCCAGCAACGTAGACAGCTGGATGGACATTCAGTACTTC.

The chain has TRBV15 and TRBJ2-3; 9 nucleotides align to TRBD2. With 5 bases clipped from V and 5 bases from J, the junction kept 5 bases outside the gene matches. CDR3 size: 14 residues. Germline V CDR1 and CDR2: LNHNV, YYDKDF (reference sequence). The CDR3 sequence is CATSYAGGRDTQYF. Written as DNA, the CDR3 is TGTGCCACCAGCTATGCGGGGGGGAGAGATACGCAGTATTTT.

The chain combines TRBV2 with TRBJ1-2; no definite D call. The CDR3 is 13 amino acids. From germline, CDR1 is SNHLY and CDR2 FYNNEI. Trimming shortened V by 4 bases and J by 1 base, and 7 bases separated the two germline ends. The CDR3 loop is CASSVADNYGYTF. The CDR3 DNA is TGTGCCAGCAGTGTCGCAGATAACTATGGCTACACCTTC.

The chain couples TRBV6-5 to TRBJ1-6; TRBD1 matches at 7 bases. The V gene's germline CDR1 is MNHEY and CDR2 SVGAGI. This CDR3 has 15 residues. V trimming: 2 bases; J trimming: 8 bases; junction bases outside the gene matches: 6. The CDR3 here is CASSYTGTAYSPLHF. CDR3 DNA: TGTGCCAGCAGTTACACCGGGACAGCCTATTCACCCCTCCACTTT.

The chain is built from TRBV3-1 (or the pseudogene TRBV3-2) and TRBJ1-1; TRBD1 matches 7 bases. From germline, CDR1 is LGHDT and CDR2 YNNKEL (reference sequence). This CDR3 has 16 residues. V lost 0 bases, J lost 6 bases, and 10 bases stayed unmatched. The CDR3 DNA reads TGTGCCAGCAGCCAAGATAGAGGCAGGGGGTTTCCTGAAGCTTTCTTT. Translated, it gives CASSQDRGRGFPEAFF.

The V call is TRBV7-2, the J call TRBJ2-1; TRBD2 agrees at 7 bases. Trimming at V came to 2 bases and at J to 3 bases, leaving 1 base not matched to a gene. CDR3 size: 14 residues. Germline V gene lookup returns CDR1 SGHTA and CDR2 FQGNSA. The CDR3 loop reads CASSLRGGYNEQFF. The CDR3 coding sequence is TGTGCCAGCAGCTTACGCGGGGGCTACAATGAGCAGTTCTTC.

The chain has TRBV5-4 and TRBJ2-3; 7 bases match TRBD1. Trimming removed 4 bases from V and 5 bases from J; junction bases left unmatched: 4. The CDR3 has 13 residues. Germline V CDR1 and CDR2: SGHNT, YYREEE (reference sequence). The CDR3 coding sequence is TGTGCCAGCAGCGACAGGGTTGGAGATACGCAGTATTTT. Its translation: CASSDRVGDTQYF. Looking up the rest from reference TRBV5-4 and TRBJ2-3 gives the full variable domain: ETGVTQSPTHLIKTRGQQVTLRCSSQSGHNTVSWYQQALGQGPQFIFQYYREEENGRGNFPPRFSGLQFPNYSSELNVNALELDDSALYLCASSDRVGDTQYFGPGTRLTVL.

The chain recombines TRBV5-1 with TRBJ2-5, with D maybe TRBD2 (6 bases). Trimming cost V 1 base and J 2 bases, with 9 bases left between them. Per the germline V gene, CDR1 is SGHRS and CDR2 is YFSETQ. CDR3 length equals 14 residues. CDR3 nucleotides: TGCGCCAGCAGCTTGATGCGGGGACAAGAGACCCAGTACTTC. Protein: CASSLMRGQETQYF.

V gene TRBV11-2 combines with J gene TRBJ2-3, with 11 bases aligning to TRBD2. Trimming took 5 bases from V and 6 from J; bases not matched to a gene: 16. Germline CDR1 reads SGHAT; CDR2 reads FQNNGV. The length of the CDR3 is 18 residues. The CDR3 reads CASSPAVLAGGGGDTQYF. CDR3 nucleotide sequence: TGTGCCAGCAGCCCCGCCGTTCTAGCGGGGGGAGGTGGGGATACGCAGTATTTT. The whole variable domain, remainder taken from reference TRBV11-2 and TRBJ2-3, is EAGVAQSPRYKIIEKRQSVAFWCNPISGHATLYWYQQILGQGPKLLIQFQNNGVVDDSQLPKDRFSAERLKGVDSTLKIQPAKLEDSAVYLCASSPAVLAGGGGDTQYFGPGTRLTVL.

As DNA, the CDR3 is TGTGCCAGCAGCCAAACCGGACAGCCGTACCAAGAGACCCAGTACTTC. Its translation is CASSQTGQPYQETQYF. This rearrangement joins TRBV4-2 to TRBJ2-5, with D possibly matching TRBD1 (6 bases). CDR3 length: 16 amino acids. The germline CDR1 and CDR2 sequences are LGHNA and YNFKEQ. Between the trimmed V and J ends, which lost 2 bases and 0 bases, there was a span of 13 bases.

This chain joins TRBV7-9 and TRBJ1-3, with D possibly TRBD1 on 5 matching bases. Germline CDR1 and CDR2: SEHNR and FQNEAQ (reference sequence). There are 15 residues in the CDR3. V dropped 5 bases and J dropped 4 bases, with 15 bases sitting between them. Written as DNA, the CDR3 is TGTGCCAGCAGCCCCGACAGATCAGCCGGAAACACCATATATTTT. Translating it yields CASSPDRSAGNTIYF.

V usage is TRBV9 and J usage is TRBJ1-1; D possibly corresponds to TRBD1 (5 bases). The ends were cut back, 0 bases at V and 2 bases at J, with 8 bases in the middle. Germline CDR1 SGDLS, CDR2 YYNGEE. This CDR3 has 14 amino acids. CDR3 amino acids: CASSVDGGNTEAFF. CDR3 nucleotides: TGTGCCAGCAGCGTAGACGGGGGAAACACTGAAGCTTTCTTT. The full variable domain, completed using reference TRBV9 and TRBJ1-1, is DSGVTQTPKHLITATGQRVTLRCSPRSGDLSVYWYQQSLDQGLQFLIQYYNGEERAKGNILERFSAQQFPDLHSELNLSSLELGDSALYFCASSVDGGNTEAFFGQGTRLTVV.

The gene calls are TRBV19 and TRBJ2-5, with TRBD1 identical over 9 bases. Germline CDR1 LNHDA, CDR2 SQIVND (reference sequence). Trimming took 3 bases from V and 5 from J; bases not matched to a gene: 7. The CDR3 contains 15 residues. The CDR3 region has the DNA TGTGCCAGTAGTATGTCGGGACAGGGAAGGGAGACCCAGTACTTC. Its protein is CASSMSGQGRETQYF.

Only one count was recorded for this clone. The rearrangement joins TRBV4-1 to TRBJ1-1; D call uncertain. Germline V gene lookup returns CDR1 MGHRA and CDR2 YSYEKL. The CDR3 is made up of 14 amino acids. Trimming removed 3 bases at V and 1 base at J, with 9 bases between. The CDR3 reads CASSQGEQNTEAFF. The DNA for the CDR3 is TGCGCCAGCAGCCAGGGCGAGCAGAACACTGAAGCTTTCTTT.

This chain joins TRBV3-1 (or the pseudogene TRBV3-2) and TRBJ1-1, with D possibly matching TRBD1 (5 bases). The CDR3 has 14 residues. V was pared by 4 bases and J by 7 bases, with 16 bases between. Germline V lookup: CDR1 LGHDT, CDR2 YNNKEL (reference sequence). The CDR3 loop is CASSPIGGAGEAFF. CDR3 nucleotide sequence: TGTGCCAGCAGCCCGATTGGAGGGGCAGGTGAAGCTTTCTTT.

V gene TRBV6-1 combines with J gene TRBJ2-1; a possible D gene is TRBD2 (6 bases). The ends were cut back, 2 bases at V and 4 bases at J, with 12 bases in the middle. Germline CDR1 is MNHNS and CDR2 is SASEGT. This CDR3 spans 15 amino acids. The CDR3 DNA is TGTGCCAGCAGTGAATACGGGGGAACATACAATGAGCAGTTCTTC. It specifies CASSEYGGTYNEQFF.

This clone was detected only once. The chain employs TRBV29-1 and TRBJ2-1; D uncertain. Trimming took 1 base from V and 6 from J, leaving 7 bases between them. This CDR3 has 12 residues. Germline values: CDR1 SQVTM, CDR2 ANQGSEA. CDR3 in amino acids: CSVEGQANEQFF. The CDR3 bases are TGCAGCGTTGAAGGTCAGGCCAATGAGCAGTTCTTC.

The rearrangement uses TRBV29-1 and TRBJ2-7; a possible D gene is TRBD1 (5 bases). The CDR3 extends over 13 amino acids. The ends were cut back, 4 bases at V and 2 bases at J, with 12 bases in the middle. Germline V gene sequence: CDR1 SQVTM, CDR2 ANQGSEA. CDR3 protein: CSVGGGQTYEQYF. CDR3 in DNA: TGCAGCGTTGGGGGCGGCCAAACCTACGAGCAGTACTTC.

The CDR3 region is CASSHRENTEAFF. The CDR3 nucleotides read TGTGCCAGCAGCCACCGGGAGAACACTGAAGCTTTCTTT. The gene calls are TRBV7-8 and TRBJ1-1; D remains ambiguous. Germline V gene sequence: CDR1 SGHVS, CDR2 FQNEAQ. CDR3 length: 13 residues. Trimming removed 5 bases at V and 1 base at J, with 8 bases between.

This clone was counted between two and nine times. The chain couples TRBV6-6 to TRBJ1-2, with D possibly being TRBD1 (6 bases). Germline V CDR1 and CDR2: MNHNY, SVGAGI (reference sequence). This CDR3 is built from 12 residues. V lost 6 bases and J 3 bases, leaving 8 bases between the germline ends. The CDR3 region is CASSPGDYGYTF. CDR3 bases: TGTGCCAGCAGCCCAGGGGACTATGGCTACACCTTC.